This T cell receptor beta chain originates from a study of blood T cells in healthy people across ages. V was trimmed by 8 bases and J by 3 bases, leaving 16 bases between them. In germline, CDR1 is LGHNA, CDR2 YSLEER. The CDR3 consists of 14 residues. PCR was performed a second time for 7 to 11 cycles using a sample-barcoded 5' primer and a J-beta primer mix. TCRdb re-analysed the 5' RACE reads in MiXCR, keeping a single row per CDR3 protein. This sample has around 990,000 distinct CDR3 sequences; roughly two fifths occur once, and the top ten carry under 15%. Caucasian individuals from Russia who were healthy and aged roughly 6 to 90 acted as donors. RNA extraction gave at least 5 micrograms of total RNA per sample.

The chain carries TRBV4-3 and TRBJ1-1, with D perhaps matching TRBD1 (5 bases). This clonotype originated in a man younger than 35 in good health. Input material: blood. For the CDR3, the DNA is TGCGCCAGCGGGTTGGGGGTGGGTGACACTGAAGCTTTCTTT. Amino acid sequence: CASGLGVGDTEAFF.